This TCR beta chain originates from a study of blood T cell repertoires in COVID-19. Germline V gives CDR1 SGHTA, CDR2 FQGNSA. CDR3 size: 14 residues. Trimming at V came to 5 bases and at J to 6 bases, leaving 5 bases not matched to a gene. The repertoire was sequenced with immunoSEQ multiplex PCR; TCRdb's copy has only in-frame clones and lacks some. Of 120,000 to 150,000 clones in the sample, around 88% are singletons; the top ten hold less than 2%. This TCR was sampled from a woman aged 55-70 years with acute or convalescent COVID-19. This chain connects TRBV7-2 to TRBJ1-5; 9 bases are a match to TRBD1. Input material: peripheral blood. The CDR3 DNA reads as TGTGCCAGCAGCCCGGACAGGGGTCTTCAGCCCCAGCATTTT. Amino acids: CASSPDRGLQPQHF.